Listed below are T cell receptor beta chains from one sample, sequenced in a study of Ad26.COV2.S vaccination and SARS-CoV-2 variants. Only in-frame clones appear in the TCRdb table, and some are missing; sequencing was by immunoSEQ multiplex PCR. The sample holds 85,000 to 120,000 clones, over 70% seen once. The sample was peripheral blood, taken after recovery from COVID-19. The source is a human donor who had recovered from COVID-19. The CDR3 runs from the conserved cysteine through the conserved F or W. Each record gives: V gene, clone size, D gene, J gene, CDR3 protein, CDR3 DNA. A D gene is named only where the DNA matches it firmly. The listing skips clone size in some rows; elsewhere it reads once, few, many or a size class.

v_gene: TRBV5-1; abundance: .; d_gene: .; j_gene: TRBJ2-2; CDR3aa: CASSLVIIGGRGTGELFF; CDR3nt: TGCGCCAGCAGCTTGGTTATCATTGGGGGAAGAGGAACCGGGGAGCTGTTTTTT
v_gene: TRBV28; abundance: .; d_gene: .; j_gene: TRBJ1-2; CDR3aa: CASRLPLGAGSPGYTF; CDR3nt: TGTGCCAGCAGACTACCTCTTGGGGCAGGCTCCCCGGGCTACACCTTC
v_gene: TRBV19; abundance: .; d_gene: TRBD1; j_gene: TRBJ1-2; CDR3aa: CASRGPTDRGWGYTF; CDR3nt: TGTGCCAGCCGGGGGCCCACGGACAGGGGATGGGGCTACACCTTC
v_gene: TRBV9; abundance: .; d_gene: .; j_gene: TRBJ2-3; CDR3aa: CASSADGTDTQYF; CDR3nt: TGTGCCAGCAGCGCCGACGGCACAGATACGCAGTATTTT
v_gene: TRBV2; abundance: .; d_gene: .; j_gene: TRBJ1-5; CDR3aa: CASSGGVAASNQPQHF; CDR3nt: TGTGCCAGCAGTGGTGGGGTGGCAGCCAGCAATCAGCCCCAGCATTTT
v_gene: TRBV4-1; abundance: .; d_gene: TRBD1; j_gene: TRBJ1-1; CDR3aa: CASSQELTGTNTEAFF; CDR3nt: TGCGCCAGCAGCCAAGAGTTGACAGGGACGAACACTGAAGCTTTCTTT
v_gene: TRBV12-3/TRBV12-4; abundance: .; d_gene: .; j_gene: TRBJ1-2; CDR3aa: CASSFGRNYGYTF; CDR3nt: TGTGCCAGCAGTTTCGGACGCAACTATGGCTACACCTTC
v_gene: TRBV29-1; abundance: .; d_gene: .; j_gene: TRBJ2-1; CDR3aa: CSVERGSYNEQFF; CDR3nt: TGCAGCGTTGAAAGGGGTTCCTACAATGAGCAGTTCTTC
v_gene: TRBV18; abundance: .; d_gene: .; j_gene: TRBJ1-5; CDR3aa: CASSLGRPGDQPQHF; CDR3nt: TGTGCCAGCTCACTTGGACGTCCGGGGGATCAGCCCCAGCATTTT
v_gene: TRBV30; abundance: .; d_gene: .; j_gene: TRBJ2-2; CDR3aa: CAWSVWVEGANTGELFF; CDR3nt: TGTGCCTGGAGTGTATGGGTTGAGGGCGCGAACACCGGGGAGCTGTTTTTT
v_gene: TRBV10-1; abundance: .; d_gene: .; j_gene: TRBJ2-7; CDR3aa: CASSPDSYEQYF; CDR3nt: TGCGCCAGCAGCCCGGACAGTTACGAGCAGTACTTC
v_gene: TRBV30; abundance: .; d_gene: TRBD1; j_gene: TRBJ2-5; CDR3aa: CAWSIPGQGLLETQYF; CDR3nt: TGTGCCTGGAGTATTCCGGGACAGGGGTTATTGGAGACCCAGTACTTC
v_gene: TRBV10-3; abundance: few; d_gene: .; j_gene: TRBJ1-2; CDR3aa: CAISLGTLKHGYTF; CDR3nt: TGTGCCATCAGTTTGGGGACTCTTAAACATGGCTACACCTTC
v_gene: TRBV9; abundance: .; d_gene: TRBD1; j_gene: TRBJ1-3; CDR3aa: CASSPYDRADTIYF; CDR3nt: TGTGCCAGCAGCCCCTATGACAGGGCGGACACCATATATTTT
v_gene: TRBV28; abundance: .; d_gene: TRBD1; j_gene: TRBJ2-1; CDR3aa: CAIPGQGYNEQFF; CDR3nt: TGTGCCATACCGGGACAGGGATACAATGAGCAGTTCTTC
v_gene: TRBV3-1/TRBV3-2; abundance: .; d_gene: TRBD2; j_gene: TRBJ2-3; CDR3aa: CASSQASGGDTDTQYF; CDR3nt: TGTGCCAGCAGCCAAGCCAGCGGGGGCGACACAGATACGCAGTATTTT
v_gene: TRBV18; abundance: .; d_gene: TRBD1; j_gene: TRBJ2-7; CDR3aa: CASSPRGTGFYEQYF; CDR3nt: TGTGCCAGCTCACCCCGAGGGACAGGGTTCTACGAGCAGTACTTC
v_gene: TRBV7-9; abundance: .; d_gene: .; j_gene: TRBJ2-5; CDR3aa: CASSPKAGQETQYF; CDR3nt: TGTGCCAGCAGCCCAAAGGCCGGGCAAGAGACCCAGTACTTC
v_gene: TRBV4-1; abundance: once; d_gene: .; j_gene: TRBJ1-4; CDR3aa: CASSHPSRVTNEKLFF; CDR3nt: TGCGCCAGCAGCCACCCGTCCCGGGTAACTAATGAAAAACTGTTTTTT
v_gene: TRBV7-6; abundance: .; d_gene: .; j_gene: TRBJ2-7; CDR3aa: CASSKPGTPYEQYF; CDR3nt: TGTGCCAGCAGCAAACCCGGGACCCCCTACGAGCAGTACTTC
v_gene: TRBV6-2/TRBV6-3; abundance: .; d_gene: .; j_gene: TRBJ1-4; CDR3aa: CASSYIGEQDEKLFF; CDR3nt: TGTGCCAGCAGTTATATCGGGGAACAAGATGAAAAACTGTTTTTT
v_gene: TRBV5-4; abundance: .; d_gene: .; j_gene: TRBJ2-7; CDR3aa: CASSLFGRNYEQYF; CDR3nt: TGTGCCAGCAGCTTGTTTGGTAGAAACTACGAGCAGTACTTC
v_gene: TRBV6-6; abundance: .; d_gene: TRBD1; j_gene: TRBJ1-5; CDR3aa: CVVQRVQGANQPQHF; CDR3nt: TGTGTCGTACAGCGGGTCCAGGGGGCGAATCAGCCCCAGCATTTT
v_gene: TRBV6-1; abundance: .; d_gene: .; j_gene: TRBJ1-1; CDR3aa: CASSEAERQEAFF; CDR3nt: TGTGCCAGCAGTGAAGCGGAGCGCCAGGAAGCTTTCTTT
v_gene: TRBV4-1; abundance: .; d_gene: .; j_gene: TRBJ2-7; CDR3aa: CASSQEYRYEQYF; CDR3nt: TGCGCCAGCAGCCAAGAGTACAGATACGAGCAGTACTTC
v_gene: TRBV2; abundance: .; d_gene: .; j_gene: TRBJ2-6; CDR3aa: CASSEPGANVLTF; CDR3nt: TGTGCCAGCAGTGAACCTGGGGCCAACGTCCTGACTTTC
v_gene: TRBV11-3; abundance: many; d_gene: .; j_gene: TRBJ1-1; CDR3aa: CASSLSGQGNTEAFF; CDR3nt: TGTGCCAGCAGCTTATCAGGGCAGGGGAACACTGAAGCTTTCTTT
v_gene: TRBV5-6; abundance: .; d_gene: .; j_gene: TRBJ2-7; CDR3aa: CASTAGLPSYEQYF; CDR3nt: TGTGCCAGCACCGCGGGACTCCCCTCCTACGAGCAGTACTTC
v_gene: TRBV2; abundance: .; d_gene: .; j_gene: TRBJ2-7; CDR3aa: CASSERGSYEQYF; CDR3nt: TGTGCCAGCAGTGAAAGAGGCTCCTACGAGCAGTACTTC
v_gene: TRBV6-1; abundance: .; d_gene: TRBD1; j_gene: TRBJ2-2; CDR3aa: CASSEGTGDIPGELFF; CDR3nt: TGTGCCAGCAGTGAGGGGACAGGGGACATACCCGGGGAGCTGTTTTTT
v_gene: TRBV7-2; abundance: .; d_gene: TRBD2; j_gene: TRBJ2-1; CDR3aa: CASSSLTSGGFDEQFF; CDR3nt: TGTGCCAGCAGCTCCCTAACTAGCGGGGGGTTCGATGAGCAGTTCTTC
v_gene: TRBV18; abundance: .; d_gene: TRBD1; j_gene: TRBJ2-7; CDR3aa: CANSLGQGLAYEQYF; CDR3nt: TGTGCCAACTCACTAGGACAGGGGCTTGCCTACGAGCAGTACTTC
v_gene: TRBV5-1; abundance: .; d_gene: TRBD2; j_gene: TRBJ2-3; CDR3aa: CASTRTSGGAQDTQYF; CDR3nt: TGCGCCAGCACCAGGACTAGCGGGGGGGCCCAGGATACGCAGTATTTT
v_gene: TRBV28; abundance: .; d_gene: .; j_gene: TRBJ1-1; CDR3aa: CASRGGNLNTEAFF; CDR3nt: TGTGCCAGCAGAGGGGGGAACTTGAACACTGAAGCTTTCTTT
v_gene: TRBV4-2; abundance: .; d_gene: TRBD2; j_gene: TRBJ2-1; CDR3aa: CASSQRVIAGGAYNEQFF; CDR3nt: TGTGCCAGCAGCCAGCGGGTAATAGCGGGGGGGGCCTACAATGAGCAGTTCTTC
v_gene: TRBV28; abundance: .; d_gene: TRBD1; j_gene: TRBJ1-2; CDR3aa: CASSRRDRARGYTF; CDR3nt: TGTGCCAGCAGTAGGAGAGACAGGGCCAGGGGCTACACCTTC
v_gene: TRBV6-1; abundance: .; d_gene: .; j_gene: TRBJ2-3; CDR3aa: CASSEKGGSTDTQYF; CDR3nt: TGTGCCAGCAGTGAAAAAGGGGGATCCACAGATACGCAGTATTTT
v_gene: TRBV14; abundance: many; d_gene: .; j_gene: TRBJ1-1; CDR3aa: CASSQDLLFTEAFF; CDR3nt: TGTGCCAGCAGCCAAGATTTGTTATTTACTGAAGCTTTCTTT
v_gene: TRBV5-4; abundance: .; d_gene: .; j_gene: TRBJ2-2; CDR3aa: CASSLAGANTGELFF; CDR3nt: TGTGCCAGCAGCTTGGCCGGCGCGAACACCGGGGAGCTGTTTTTT
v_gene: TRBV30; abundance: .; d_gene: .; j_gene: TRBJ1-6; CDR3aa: CAWSPSYNSPLHF; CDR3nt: TGTGCCTGGAGTCCCTCGTATAATTCACCCCTCCACTTT
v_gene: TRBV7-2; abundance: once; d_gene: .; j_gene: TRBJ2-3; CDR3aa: CASSSQGGGFEYF; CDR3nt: TGTGCCAGCAGCTCCCAGGGGGGGGGTTTTGAGTATTTT
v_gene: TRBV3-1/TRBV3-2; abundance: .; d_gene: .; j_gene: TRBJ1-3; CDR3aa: CASSYGSSGNTIYF; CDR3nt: TGTGCCAGCAGTTACGGTAGCTCTGGAAACACCATATATTTT
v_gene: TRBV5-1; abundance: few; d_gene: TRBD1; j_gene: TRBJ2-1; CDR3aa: CASSLNPGQIYNEQFF; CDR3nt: TGCGCCAGCAGCTTGAATCCGGGACAGATATACAATGAGCAGTTCTTC
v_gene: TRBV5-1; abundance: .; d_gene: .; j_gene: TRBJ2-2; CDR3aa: CASRPLPGTQNTGELFF; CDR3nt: TGCGCCAGCAGACCCCTGCCCGGGACACAGAACACCGGGGAGCTGTTTTTT
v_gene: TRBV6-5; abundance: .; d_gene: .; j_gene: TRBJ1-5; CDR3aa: CASGGSNQPQHF; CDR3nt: TGTGCCAGCGGGGGTAGCAATCAGCCCCAGCATTTT
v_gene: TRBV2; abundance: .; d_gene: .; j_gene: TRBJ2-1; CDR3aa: CATARDVANEQFF; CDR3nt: TGTGCCACCGCCCGGGACGTAGCCAATGAGCAGTTCTTC
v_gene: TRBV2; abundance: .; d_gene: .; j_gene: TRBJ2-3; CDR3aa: CASNYIADLGTDTQYF; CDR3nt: TGTGCCAGCAATTACATAGCGGACCTGGGCACAGATACGCAGTATTTT
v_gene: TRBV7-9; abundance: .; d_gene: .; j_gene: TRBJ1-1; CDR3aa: CASSVRETEAFF; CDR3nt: TGTGCCAGCAGCGTCAGGGAAACTGAAGCTTTCTTT
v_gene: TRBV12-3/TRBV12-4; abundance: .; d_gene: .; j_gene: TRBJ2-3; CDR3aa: CASSLGGYTQYF; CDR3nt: TGTGCCAGCAGTCTGGGGGGTTATACGCAGTATTTT
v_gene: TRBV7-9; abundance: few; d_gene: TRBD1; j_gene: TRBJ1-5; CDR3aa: CASSKEGQGIVVLHF; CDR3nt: TGTGCCAGCTCCAAGGAGGGACAGGGTATCGTAGTTCTGCATTTT